These 15 T cell receptor beta chains came from one sample sequenced in a study of T cells in tumors after PD-1 blockade. TCRdb's copy holds only in-frame clones and misses some; the assay was immunoSEQ multiplex PCR. The repertoire holds about 59,000 clones, roughly 75% seen once, with 10% to 15% in the top ten. This sample comprised PBMCs, obtained before anti-PD-1 treatment. These receptors all come from a human donor with basal cell carcinoma.

This chain joins TRBV5-1 and TRBJ2-1, with D tentatively TRBD1 or TRBD2 (5 bases each). The CDR3 extends over 16 amino acids. In germline, CDR1 is SGHRS, CDR2 YFSETQ. The V end lost 0 bases, the J end lost 1 base, and 11 bases lay between the germline ends. This chain's CDR3 is CASSLGGTVSYNEQFF. The CDR3 nucleotides read TGCGCCAGCAGCTTGGGAGGGACGGTGTCCTACAATGAGCAGTTCTTC. The full variable domain, its missing parts supplied by reference TRBV5-1 and TRBJ2-1, is KAGVTQTPRYLIKTRGQQVTLSCSPISGHRSVSWYQQTPGQGLQFLFEYFSETQRNKGNFPGRFSGRQFSNSRSEMNVSTLELGDSALYLCASSLGGTVSYNEQFFGPGTRLTVL.

This chain links TRBV7-3 with TRBJ2-1; TRBD2 matches at 10 bases. Trimming removed 5 bases from V and 10 bases from J; junction bases left unmatched: 11. The CDR3 spans 15 residues. CDR1 and CDR2 from the germline V gene are SGHTA and FQGTGA. For the CDR3, the DNA is TGTGCCAGCAGCCCCCAGCGGGGGGGCCGGGGAGAGCAGTTCTTC. Translation gives CASSPQRGGRGEQFF.

The J gene is TRBJ2-2, the V gene TRBV29-1, with 10 bases identical to TRBD1. The CDR3 loop spans 14 amino acids. J lost 7 bases, V lost 6 bases, and 8 bases had no gene match. Germline V gene lookup returns CDR1 SQVTM and CDR2 ANQGSEA. CDR3 coding DNA: TGCAGCGTGGCCGGACAGGGGGTAGGCGGGGAGCTGTTTTTT. It translates to CSVAGQGVGGELFF.

This clone has a count of ten or more. V is TRBV7-9 and J is TRBJ1-6; D uncertain. This CDR3 region has 13 residues. V was clipped by 2 bases and J by 1 base, with 0 bases between them. In germline, CDR1 is SEHNR, CDR2 FQNEAQ (reference sequence). CDR3 DNA sequence: TGTGCCAGCAGCTTATCCTATAATTCACCCCTCCACTTT. It translates to CASSLSYNSPLHF. Variable domain in full (rest from reference TRBV7-9 and TRBJ1-6): DTGVSQNPRHKITKRGQNVTFRCDPISEHNRLYWYRQTLGQGPEFLTYFQNEAQLEKSRLLSDRFSAERPKGSFSTLEIQRTEQGDSAMYLCASSLSYNSPLHFGNGTRLTVT.

The rearrangement uses TRBV6-5 and TRBJ2-1; 9 bases fit TRBD2. The CDR3 is 16 amino acids. V lost 1 base, J lost 7 bases, and 8 bases stayed unmatched. Germline V gene data show CDR1 as MNHEY and CDR2 as SVGAGI. Here the CDR3 DNA reads TGTGCCAGCAGTTACTACCGGCGGGGGGGCCGGAATGAGCAGTTCTTC. Residues: CASSYYRRGGRNEQFF.

V usage is TRBV12-3 or TRBV12-4 and J usage is TRBJ2-1; no clear D gene. CDR3 length: 12 amino acids. V was shortened by 2 bases and J by 8 bases, with 7 bases between the two germline ends. The chain's CDR3 is CASSLRVYEQFF. The CDR3 DNA follows: TGTGCCAGCAGTTTAAGGGTCTATGAGCAGTTCTTC.

The chain uses TRBV19 and TRBJ2-7; tentative D call: TRBD2 (5 bases). The CDR3 covers 12 residues. Trimming cost V 6 bases and J 6 bases, with 12 bases left between them. Germline V lookup: CDR1 LNHDA, CDR2 SQIVND (reference sequence). The CDR3: CASRDSRSEQYF. The CDR3 bases are TGTGCCAGTAGGGACTCGCGGTCCGAGCAGTACTTC.

Turning to this clone: Other nucleotide sequences from this sample produce the same CDR3. In nucleotides, the CDR3 is TGCGCCAGCCAGGGGGGGGTGGGGACCTCCTACGAGCAGTACTTC. It is translated as CASQGGVGTSYEQYF. The V gene is TRBV5-1, the J gene TRBJ2-7, with D possibly called TRBD1 or TRBD2 (7 bases each). The V gene lost 7 bases and the J gene lost 0 bases, with 17 bases spanning the gap. Germline lookup yields CDR1 SGHRS and CDR2 YFSETQ. CDR3 length equals 15 residues.

The rearrangement links TRBV30 to TRBJ1-2; D possibly corresponds to TRBD1 (6 bases). V dropped 0 bases and J dropped 4 bases, with 15 bases sitting between them. Germline loops: CDR1 GTSNPN, CDR2 SVGIG (reference sequence). CDR3 length equals 15 residues. The CDR3 DNA follows: TGTGCCTGGAGTGTACGTGGGGGGGCTGGCTATGGCTACACCTTC. It is translated as CAWSVRGGAGYGYTF.

The chain recombines TRBV29-1 with TRBJ1-1; D uncertain. The V gene's germline CDR1 is SQVTM and CDR2 ANQGSEA. Between the trimmed V and J ends, which lost 4 bases and 6 bases, there was a span of 9 bases. The CDR3 spans 11 residues. CDR3 amino acids: CSVGTSAEAFF. In DNA, the CDR3 is TGCAGCGTTGGGACCTCGGCTGAAGCTTTCTTT. The full variable domain, its missing parts supplied by reference TRBV29-1 and TRBJ1-1, is SAVISQKPSRDICQRGTSLTIQCQVDSQVTMMFWYRQQPGQSLTLIATANQGSEATYESGFVIDKFPISRPNLTFSTLTVSNMSPEDSSIYLCSVGTSAEAFFGQGTRLTVV.

This chain joins TRBV5-6 and TRBJ2-7; D ambiguous. Germline assignment: CDR1 SGHDT and CDR2 YYEEEE. V lost 0 bases, J lost 6 bases, and 10 bases lay in between. The CDR3 extends over 13 amino acids. CDR3 nucleotide sequence: TGTGCCAGCAGCTTGGGCCAAGTAGGCGAGCAGTACTTC. As protein: CASSLGQVGEQYF. The full variable domain, with the rest looked up from reference TRBV5-6 and TRBJ2-7, is DAGVTQSPTHLIKTRGQQVTLRCSPKSGHDTVSWYQQALGQGPQFIFQYYEEEERQRGNFPDRFSGHQFPNYSSELNVNALLLGDSALYLCASSLGQVGEQYFGPGTRLTVT.

This chain connects TRBV29-1 to TRBJ2-5, with D possibly being TRBD2 (6 bases). V was pared by 6 bases and J by 4 bases, with 18 bases between. The CDR3 runs to 14 residues. Germline V lookup: CDR1 SQVTM, CDR2 ANQGSEA. CDR3 sequence reads: CSVPPPGVGETQYF. The CDR3 DNA reads TGCAGCGTCCCCCCGCCGGGGGTAGGAGAGACCCAGTACTTC.

The chain links TRBV5-1 to TRBJ2-7; 7 positions match TRBD1. CDR1 and CDR2 (germline): SGHRS, YFSETQ. Unmatched junction bases numbered 9, after V lost 5 bases and J lost 1 base. The CDR3 runs 15 residues. The CDR3 DNA is TGCGCCAGCAGTAACCGACAGGGAGCTTCCTACGAGCAGTACTTC. Protein: CASSNRQGASYEQYF. Full variable domain (outside the CDR3, taken from reference TRBV5-1 and TRBJ2-7): KAGVTQTPRYLIKTRGQQVTLSCSPISGHRSVSWYQQTPGQGLQFLFEYFSETQRNKGNFPGRFSGRQFSNSRSEMNVSTLELGDSALYLCASSNRQGASYEQYFGPGTRLTVT.

V gene TRBV6-6 combines with J gene TRBJ2-7; the D is unclear. CDR1 and CDR2 from the germline V gene are MNHNY and SVGAGI (reference sequence). The CDR3 totals 14 residues. The ends were cut back, 0 bases at V and 2 bases at J, with 8 bases in the middle. CDR3 in DNA: TGTGCCAGCAGTTACTCTGCGGAGACCTACGAGCAGTACTTC. Amino acids: CASSYSAETYEQYF.

This chain connects TRBV30 to TRBJ2-7; D may be TRBD1 (5 bases). CDR1 is GTSNPN and CDR2 is SVGIG in the germline V gene (reference sequence). This CDR3 is built from 13 residues. V gave up 6 bases and J gave up 0 bases, with 12 bases separating them. CDR3 nucleotide sequence: TGTGCCTGTGAGACAGTTAGCTCCTACGAGCAGTACTTC. It yields the protein CACETVSSYEQYF. The whole variable domain, filled in from reference TRBV30 and TRBJ2-7, reads SQTIHQWPATLVQPVGSPLSLECTVEGTSNPNLYWYRQAAGRGLQLLFYSVGIGQISSEVPQNLSASRPQDRQFILSSKKLLLSDSGFYLCACETVSSYEQYFGPGTRLTVT.